Sequencing of this T cell receptor beta chain was carried out in a study of cytomegalovirus exposure and HLA in healthy donors. Whole-study context: Early released data comprised approximately 85 million unique TCRs from HLA-typed donors.

A multiplex PCR was run with 60 Vbeta primers and 13 Jbeta primers. Generated by immunoSEQ multiplex PCR, the TCRdb table keeps only in-frame clones and is missing some. The sample contains about 140,000 clones, roughly 80% of which appear only once. Germline CDR1 reads SGHTA; CDR2 reads FQGNSA. The CDR3 is 15 residues long. V was trimmed by 1 base and J by 0 bases, leaving 7 bases between them. This clone was seen only once. The sequenced material came from PBMCs. This chain connects TRBV7-2 to TRBJ1-3, with D tentatively TRBD1 (5 bases). The TCR originated in a man aged 40-55 years in good health and CMV-seropositive. The CDR3 DNA reads TGTGCCAGCAGCTTAGAAGGGGCCTCTGGAAACACCATATATTTT. This translates into CASSLEGASGNTIYF.